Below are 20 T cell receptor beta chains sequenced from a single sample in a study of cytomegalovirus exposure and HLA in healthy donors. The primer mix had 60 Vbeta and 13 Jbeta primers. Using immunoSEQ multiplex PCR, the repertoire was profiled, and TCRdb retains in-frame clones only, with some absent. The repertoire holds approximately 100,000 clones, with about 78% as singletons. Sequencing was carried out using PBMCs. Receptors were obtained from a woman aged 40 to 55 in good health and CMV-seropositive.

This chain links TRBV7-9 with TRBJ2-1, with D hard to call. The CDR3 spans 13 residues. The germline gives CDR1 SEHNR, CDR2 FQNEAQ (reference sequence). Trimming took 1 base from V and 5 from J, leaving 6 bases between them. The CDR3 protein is CASSLGQNNEQFF. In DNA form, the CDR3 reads TGTGCCAGCAGCTTAGGACAAAACAATGAGCAGTTCTTC.

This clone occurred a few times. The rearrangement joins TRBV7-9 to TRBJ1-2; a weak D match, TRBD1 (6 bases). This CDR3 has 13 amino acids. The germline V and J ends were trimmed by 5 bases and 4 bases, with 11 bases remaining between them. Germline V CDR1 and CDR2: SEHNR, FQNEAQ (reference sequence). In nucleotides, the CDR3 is TGTGCCAGCAGCCCTATGACAGGCTATGGCTACACCTTC. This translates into CASSPMTGYGYTF.

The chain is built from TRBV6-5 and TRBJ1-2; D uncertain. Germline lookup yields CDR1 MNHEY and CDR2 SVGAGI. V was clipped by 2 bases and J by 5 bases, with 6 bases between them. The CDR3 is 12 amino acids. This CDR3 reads CASSYTGYGYTF. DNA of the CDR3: TGTGCCAGCAGTTACACGGGTTATGGCTACACCTTC.

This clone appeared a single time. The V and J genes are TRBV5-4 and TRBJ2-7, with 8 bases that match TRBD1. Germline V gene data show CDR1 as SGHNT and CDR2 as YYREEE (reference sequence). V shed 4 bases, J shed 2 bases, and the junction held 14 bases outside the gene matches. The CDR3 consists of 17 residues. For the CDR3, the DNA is TGTGCCAGCAGCCTGGTGATTCGTTCAGGGGGCGCCTACGAGCAGTACTTC. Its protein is CASSLVIRSGGAYEQYF. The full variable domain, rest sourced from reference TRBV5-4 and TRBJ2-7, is ETGVTQSPTHLIKTRGQQVTLRCSSQSGHNTVSWYQQALGQGPQFIFQYYREEENGRGNFPPRFSGLQFPNYSSELNVNALELDDSALYLCASSLVIRSGGAYEQYFGPGTRLTVT.

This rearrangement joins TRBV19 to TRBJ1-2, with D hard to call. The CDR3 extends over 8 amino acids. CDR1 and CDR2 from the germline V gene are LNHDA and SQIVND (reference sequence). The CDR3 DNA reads TGTGCATCGGGAACGGCCACCTTC. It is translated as CASGTATF.

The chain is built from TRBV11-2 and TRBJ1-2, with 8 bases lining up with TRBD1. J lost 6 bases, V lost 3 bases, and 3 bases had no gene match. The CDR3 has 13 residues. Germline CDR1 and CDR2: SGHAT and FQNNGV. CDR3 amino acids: CASSLTGVDGYTF. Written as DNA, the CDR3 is TGTGCCAGCAGCTTGACAGGGGTTGATGGCTACACCTTC.

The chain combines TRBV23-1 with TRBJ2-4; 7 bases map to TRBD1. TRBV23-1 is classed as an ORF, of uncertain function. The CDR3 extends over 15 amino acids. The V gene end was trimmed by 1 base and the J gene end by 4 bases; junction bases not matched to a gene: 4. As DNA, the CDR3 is TGCGCCAGCAGTCAATTGGGGGACAGAAAAAACATTCAGTACTTC. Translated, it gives CASSQLGDRKNIQYF.

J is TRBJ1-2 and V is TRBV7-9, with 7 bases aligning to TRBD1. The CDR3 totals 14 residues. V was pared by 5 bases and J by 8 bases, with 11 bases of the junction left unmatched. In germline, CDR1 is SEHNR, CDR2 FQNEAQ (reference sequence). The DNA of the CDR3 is TGTGCCAGCAGCATCGACAGGGTGGGCGTCGGCTACACCTTC. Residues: CASSIDRVGVGYTF.

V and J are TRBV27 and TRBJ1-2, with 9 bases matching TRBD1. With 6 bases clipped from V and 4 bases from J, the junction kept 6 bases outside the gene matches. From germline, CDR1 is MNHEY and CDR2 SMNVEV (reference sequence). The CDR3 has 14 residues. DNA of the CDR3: TGTGCCAGCAGCTACTCGGACAGGGGCTATGGCTACACCTTC. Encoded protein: CASSYSDRGYGYTF.

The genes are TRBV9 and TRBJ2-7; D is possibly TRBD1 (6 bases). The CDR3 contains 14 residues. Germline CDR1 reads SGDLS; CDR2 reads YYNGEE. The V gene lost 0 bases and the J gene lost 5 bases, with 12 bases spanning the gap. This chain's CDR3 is CASSVVHRVHEQYF. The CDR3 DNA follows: TGTGCCAGCAGCGTAGTCCACAGGGTCCACGAGCAGTACTTC.

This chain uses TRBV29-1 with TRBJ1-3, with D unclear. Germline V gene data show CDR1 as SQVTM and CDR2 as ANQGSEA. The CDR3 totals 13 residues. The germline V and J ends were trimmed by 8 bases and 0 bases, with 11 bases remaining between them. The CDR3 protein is CSYSGSSGNTIYF. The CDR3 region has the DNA TGCAGCTACAGTGGAAGCTCTGGAAACACCATATATTTT. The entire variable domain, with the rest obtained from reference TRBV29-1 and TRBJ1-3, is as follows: SAVISQKPSRDICQRGTSLTIQCQVDSQVTMMFWYRQQPGQSLTLIATANQGSEATYESGFVIDKFPISRPNLTFSTLTVSNMSPEDSSIYLCSYSGSSGNTIYFGEGSWLTVV.

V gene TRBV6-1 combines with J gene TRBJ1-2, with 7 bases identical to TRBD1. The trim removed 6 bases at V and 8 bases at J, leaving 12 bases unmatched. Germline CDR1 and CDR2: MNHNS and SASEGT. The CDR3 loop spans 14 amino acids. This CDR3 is CASRGTDPLGGYTF. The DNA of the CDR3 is TGTGCCAGCAGAGGGACAGATCCCCTCGGGGGCTACACCTTC.

The CDR3 DNA is TGTGCCAGCAGCTACCGGAGTGAAGCTTTCTTT. Encoded protein: CASSYRSEAFF. The chain carries TRBV5-4 and TRBJ1-1, with no clear D. Germline-derived CDR1 and CDR2 are SGHNT and YYREEE (reference sequence). The CDR3 has 11 residues. Between the trimmed V and J ends, which lost 3 bases and 7 bases, there was a span of 7 bases.

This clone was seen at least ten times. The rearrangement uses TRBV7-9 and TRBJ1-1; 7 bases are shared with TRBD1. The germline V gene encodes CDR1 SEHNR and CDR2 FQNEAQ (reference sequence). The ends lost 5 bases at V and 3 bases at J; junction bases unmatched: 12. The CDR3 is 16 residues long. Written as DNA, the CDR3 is TGTGCCAGCAGCCCGCTGACAGGGAAGCAGTACACTGAAGCTTTCTTT. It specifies CASSPLTGKQYTEAFF.

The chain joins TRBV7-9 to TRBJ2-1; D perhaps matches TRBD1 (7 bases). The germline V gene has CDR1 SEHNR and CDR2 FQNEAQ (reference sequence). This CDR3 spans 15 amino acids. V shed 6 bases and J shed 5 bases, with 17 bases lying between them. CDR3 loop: CASRPSGGLHNEQFF. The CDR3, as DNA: TGTGCCAGCAGACCATCAGGGGGACTTCACAATGAGCAGTTCTTC. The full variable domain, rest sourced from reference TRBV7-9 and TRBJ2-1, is DTGVSQNPRHKITKRGQNVTFRCDPISEHNRLYWYRQTLGQGPEFLTYFQNEAQLEKSRLLSDRFSAERPKGSFSTLEIQRTEQGDSAMYLCASRPSGGLHNEQFFGPGTRLTVL.

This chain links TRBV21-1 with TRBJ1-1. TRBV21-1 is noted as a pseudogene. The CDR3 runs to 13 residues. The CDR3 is CASSRLRPAEAFF. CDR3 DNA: TGTGCCAGCAGCCGTCTCCGCCCGGCTGAAGCTTTCTTT.

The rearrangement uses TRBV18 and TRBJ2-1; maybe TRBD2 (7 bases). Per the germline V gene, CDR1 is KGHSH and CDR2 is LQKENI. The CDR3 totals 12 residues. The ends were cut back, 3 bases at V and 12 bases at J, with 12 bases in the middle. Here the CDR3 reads CASSPKGGWQFF. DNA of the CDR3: TGTGCCAGCTCACCCAAGGGGGGGTGGCAGTTCTTC.

DNA for the CDR3: TGTGCCAGTAGTAGGACACTCCGCTCTGGAAACACCATATATTTT. Translating it yields CASSRTLRSGNTIYF. The chain links TRBV19 to TRBJ1-3; D is possibly TRBD1 (5 bases). The CDR3 totals 15 residues. V gave up 4 bases and J gave up 0 bases, with 10 bases separating them. Germline lookup yields CDR1 LNHDA and CDR2 SQIVND (reference sequence).

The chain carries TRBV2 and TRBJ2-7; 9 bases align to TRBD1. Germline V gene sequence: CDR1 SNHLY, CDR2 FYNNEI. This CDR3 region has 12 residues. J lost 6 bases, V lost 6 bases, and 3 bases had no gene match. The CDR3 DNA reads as TGTGCCAGCAGACCGACAGGGGGCGAGCAGTACTTC. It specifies CASRPTGGEQYF.

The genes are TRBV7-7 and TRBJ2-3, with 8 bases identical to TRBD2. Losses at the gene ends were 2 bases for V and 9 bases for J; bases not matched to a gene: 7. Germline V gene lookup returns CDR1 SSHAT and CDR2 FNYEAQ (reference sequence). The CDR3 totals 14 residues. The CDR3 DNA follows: TGTGCCAGCAGCTTAAGTGGGACTAGAGCCACGCAGTATTTT. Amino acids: CASSLSGTRATQYF.